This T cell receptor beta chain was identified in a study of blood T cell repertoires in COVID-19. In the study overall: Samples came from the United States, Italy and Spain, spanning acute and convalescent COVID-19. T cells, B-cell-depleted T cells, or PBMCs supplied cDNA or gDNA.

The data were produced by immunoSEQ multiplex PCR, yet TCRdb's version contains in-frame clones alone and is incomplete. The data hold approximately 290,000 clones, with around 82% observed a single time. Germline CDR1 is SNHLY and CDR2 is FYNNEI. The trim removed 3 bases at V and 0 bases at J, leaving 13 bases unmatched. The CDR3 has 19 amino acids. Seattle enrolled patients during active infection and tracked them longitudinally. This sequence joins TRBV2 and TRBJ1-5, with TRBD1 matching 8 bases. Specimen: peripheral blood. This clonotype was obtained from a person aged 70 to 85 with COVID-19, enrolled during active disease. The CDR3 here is CASSEGKRTGTFSNQPQHF. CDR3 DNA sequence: TGTGCCAGCAGTGAGGGCAAGAGGACAGGGACCTTTAGCAATCAGCCCCAGCATTTT.